Each of the 10 T cell receptor beta chains below was sequenced from the same sample in a study of radiation and T cells in renal cell carcinoma. Assay: immunoSEQ multiplex PCR; the TCRdb copy retains only in-frame clones and omits some. This sample has about 4,300 clones; approximately 60% occur once, and the top ten carry around 42%. As for treatment: 15 Gy SBRT to primary tumor, nephrectomy 4 weeks later. The specimen was tumor tissue, collected from a patient whose treatment included radiotherapy and nephrectomy. The receptors come from a woman aged 55-70 years with renal cell carcinoma.

The chain carries TRBV6-5 and TRBJ2-7, with 7 bases aligning to TRBD2. The CDR3 extends over 15 amino acids. The germline V gene has CDR1 MNHEY and CDR2 SVGAGI. V shed 10 bases and J 0 bases; nucleotides not matched to a gene: 12. CDR3 in amino acids: CATHRGGEGSYEQYF. The CDR3, as DNA: TGTGCCACCCATCGTGGGGGGGAGGGCTCCTACGAGCAGTACTTC.

The chain carries TRBV5-1 and TRBJ1-1; D gene ambiguous. Germline V gene sequence: CDR1 SGHRS, CDR2 YFSETQ. The CDR3 is made up of 14 amino acids. The ends were cut back, 1 base at V and 1 base at J, with 8 bases in the middle. CDR3 DNA sequence: TGCGCCAGCAGCTTGATATCCGGGAACACTGAAGCTTTCTTT. As protein: CASSLISGNTEAFF.

This chain joins TRBV5-4 and TRBJ1-2; unclear D gene. This CDR3 is 15 amino acids long. Germline V lookup: CDR1 SGHNT, CDR2 YYREEE (reference sequence). V was clipped by 2 bases and J by 4 bases, with 15 bases between them. The CDR3: CASSFSGPGLYGYTF. The CDR3 nucleotides read TGTGCCAGCAGCTTTTCCGGACCGGGCCTCTATGGCTACACCTTC.

The chain has TRBV6-1 and TRBJ1-5; D is uncertain. The V gene lost 7 bases and the J gene lost 2 bases, with 15 bases spanning the gap. Germline V CDR1 and CDR2: MNHNS, SASEGT. The CDR3 consists of 15 residues. The CDR3 nucleotides are TGTGCCAGCACCATAGGACTCGCCCGCAATCAGCCCCAGCATTTT. Translation: CASTIGLARNQPQHF.

CDR3 DNA sequence: TGTGCCAGCAGCCCAGGACAGGGGTACACTGAAGCTTTCTTT. It translates to CASSPGQGYTEAFF. V gene TRBV7-3 combines with J gene TRBJ1-1; 9 nucleotides line up with TRBD1. Trimming took 5 bases from V and 3 from J; bases not matched to a gene: 4. CDR1 is SGHTA, CDR2 FQGTGA, per germline. CDR3 length: 14 amino acids. Complete variable domain (other parts from reference TRBV7-3 and TRBJ1-1): GAGVSQTPSNKVTEKGKYVELRCDPISGHTALYWYRQSLGQGPEFLIYFQGTGAADDSGLPNDRFFAVRPEGSVSTLKIQRTERGDSAVYLCASSPGQGYTEAFFGQGTRLTVV.

This sequence joins TRBV5-1 and TRBJ1-6, with D maybe TRBD1 (5 bases). The CDR3 runs 17 residues. V lost 4 bases and J lost 0, with 14 bases in between. Germline CDR1 SGHRS, CDR2 YFSETQ. The CDR3 DNA reads TGCGCCAGCAGCACGGGGGGGATGAGCTCCTATAATTCACCCCTCCACTTT. This encodes CASSTGGMSSYNSPLHF.

V is TRBV19 and J is TRBJ2-1; D call uncertain. The CDR3 is 14 amino acids. V lost 5 bases, J lost 5 bases, and 13 bases lay in between. Looked up from germline, CDR1 is LNHDA and CDR2 is SQIVND (reference sequence). The CDR3 DNA reads TGTGCCAGTAGTCCGGTCAGACGAGACAATGAGCAGTTCTTC. Its translation: CASSPVRRDNEQFF.

The rearrangement uses TRBV27 and TRBJ2-4; 11 bases are a match to TRBD1. From germline, CDR1 is MNHEY and CDR2 SMNVEV (reference sequence). Unmatched junction bases numbered 1, after V lost 6 bases and J lost 0 bases. The CDR3 extends over 15 amino acids. The CDR3, as DNA: TGTGCCAGCAGCGGACAGGGGGCAGCCAAAAACATTCAGTACTTC. Protein: CASSGQGAAKNIQYF.

The rearrangement links TRBV15 to TRBJ1-1; D not resolved. The CDR3 totals 15 residues. CDR1 LNHNV and CDR2 YYDKDF come from the germline V gene (reference sequence). Trimming stripped 0 bases from V and 1 base from J, with 9 bases between. The CDR3 bases are TGTGCCACCAGCAGAGAAAAGGGAGCGAACACTGAAGCTTTCTTT. Protein product: CATSREKGANTEAFF.

A single count supports this clone. V gene TRBV6-1 combines with J gene TRBJ2-7; D may be TRBD2 (5 bases). The CDR3 loop spans 16 amino acids. In germline, CDR1 is MNHNS, CDR2 SASEGT. Trimming cost V 4 bases and J 4 bases, with 20 bases left between them. CDR3 amino acids: CASSAERWTSSYEQYF. The CDR3 nucleotides are TGTGCCAGCAGTGCCGAACGGTGGACTTCGAGTTACGAGCAGTACTTC.